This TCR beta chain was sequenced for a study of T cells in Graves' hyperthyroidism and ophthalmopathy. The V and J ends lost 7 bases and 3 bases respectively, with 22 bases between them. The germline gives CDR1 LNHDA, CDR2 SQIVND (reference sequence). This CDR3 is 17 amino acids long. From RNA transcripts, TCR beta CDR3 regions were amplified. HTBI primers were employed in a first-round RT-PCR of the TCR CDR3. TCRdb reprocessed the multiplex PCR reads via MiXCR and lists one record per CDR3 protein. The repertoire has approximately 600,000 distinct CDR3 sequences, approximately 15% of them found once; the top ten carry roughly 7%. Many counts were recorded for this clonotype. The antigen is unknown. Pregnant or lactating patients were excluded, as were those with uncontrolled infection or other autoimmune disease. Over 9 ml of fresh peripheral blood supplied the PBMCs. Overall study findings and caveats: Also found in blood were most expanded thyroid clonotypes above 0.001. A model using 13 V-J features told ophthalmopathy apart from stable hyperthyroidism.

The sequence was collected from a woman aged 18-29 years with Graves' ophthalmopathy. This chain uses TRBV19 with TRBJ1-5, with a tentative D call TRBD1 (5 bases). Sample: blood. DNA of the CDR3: TGTGCCAGTACCATGTCGACCCGGGCAGGGCTCAATCAGCCCCAGCATTTT. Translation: CASTMSTRAGLNQPQHF.